Here is one T cell receptor (beta chain) with its context. The antigen remains unidentified. This record belongs to a study of cytomegalovirus exposure and HLA in healthy donors. General study results and limits: An analysis done earlier found most TCR beta V segments productive about 87% or about 30% of the time. The sole available immune exposure information was CMV serostatus. Presence/absence analyses took donor sequencing depth as roughly uniform. Later analysis demonstrated an association between a missense DCLRE1C variant and TCR beta V- and J-gene trimming.

Germline V gives CDR1 MDHEN, CDR2 SYDVKM. The CDR3 runs to 15 residues. J was trimmed by 4 bases and V by 6 bases; bases with no gene match: 11. Both 60 Vbeta primers and 13 Jbeta primers went into the PCR. Only in-frame clones appear in the TCRdb table, and some are missing; sequencing was by immunoSEQ multiplex PCR. The sample consists of about 150,000 clones, roughly three fifths of them appearing once. Sequenced material: PBMCs. The origin of this receptor is a woman in her thirties or forties in good health and CMV-seronegative. V is TRBV28 and J is TRBJ1-1; 7 bases are a match to TRBD1. The CDR3 DNA reads TGTGCCAGCAGAAGTTTAAGGTCAGGGGGCACTGAAGCTTTCTTT. Its translation: CASRSLRSGGTEAFF.